The sequence of this TCR beta chain was determined in a study of blood T cell repertoires in COVID-19. Clones were sequenced by immunoSEQ multiplex PCR, and TCRdb holds only the in-frame ones, with some missing. This sample carries about 140,000 clones, 84% of them seen once, and the ten largest clones take under 2%. This clone was seen a few times. Germline V gene sequence: CDR1 SGHNT, CDR2 YENEEA. V lost 3 bases, J lost 5 bases, and 13 bases stayed unmatched. This CDR3 region has 18 residues. In terms of age and location, participants ranged from about 18 to 90 years and lived in about two dozen US areas.

The sample taken for sequencing was PBMCs or T cells enriched from blood (not recorded which). This receptor was taken from a woman in her late teens or twenties who had been exposed to COVID-19. This sequence joins TRBV11-3 and TRBJ1-5; 10 nucleotides line up with TRBD1. CDR3 amino acids: CASSFPTPGQGVDQPQHF. The CDR3 coding sequence is TGTGCCAGCAGCTTCCCCACCCCCGGACAGGGGGTAGATCAGCCCCAGCATTTT.